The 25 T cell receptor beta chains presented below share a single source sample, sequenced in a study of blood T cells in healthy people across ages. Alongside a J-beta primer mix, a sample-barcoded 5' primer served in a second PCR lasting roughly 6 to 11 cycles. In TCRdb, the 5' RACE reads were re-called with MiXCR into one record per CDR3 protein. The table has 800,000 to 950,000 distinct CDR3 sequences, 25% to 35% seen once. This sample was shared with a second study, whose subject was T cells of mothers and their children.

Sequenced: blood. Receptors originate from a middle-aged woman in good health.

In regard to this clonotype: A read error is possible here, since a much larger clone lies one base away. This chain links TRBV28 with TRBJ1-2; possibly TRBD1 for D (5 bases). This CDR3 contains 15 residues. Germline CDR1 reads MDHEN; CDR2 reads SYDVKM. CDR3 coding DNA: TGTGCCAGCAATTTAGACGGGCGGGGGAACTATGGCTACACCTTC. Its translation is CASNLDGRGNYGYTF.

The CDR3: CASSPQGQVSYEQYF. DNA of the CDR3: TGTGCCAGCAGTCCACAGGGACAGGTCTCCTACGAGCAGTACTTC. V is TRBV12-3 or TRBV12-4 and J is TRBJ2-7; TRBD1 matches at 8 bases. The CDR3 has 15 amino acids. V shed 5 bases and J 0 bases; nucleotides not matched to a gene: 6.

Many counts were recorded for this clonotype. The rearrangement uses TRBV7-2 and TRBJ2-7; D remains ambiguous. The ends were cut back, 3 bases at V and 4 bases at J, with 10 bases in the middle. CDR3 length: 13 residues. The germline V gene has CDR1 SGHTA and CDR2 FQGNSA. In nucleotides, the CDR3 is TGTGCCAGCAGCTTGTTGGGGAATTACGAGCAGTACTTC. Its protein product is CASSLLGNYEQYF.

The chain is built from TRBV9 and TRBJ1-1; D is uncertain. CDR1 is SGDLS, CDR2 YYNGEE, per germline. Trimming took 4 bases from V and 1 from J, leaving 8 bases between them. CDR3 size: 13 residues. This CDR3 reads CASSPPRNTEAFF. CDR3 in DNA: TGTGCCAGCAGCCCGCCTAGGAACACTGAAGCTTTCTTT.

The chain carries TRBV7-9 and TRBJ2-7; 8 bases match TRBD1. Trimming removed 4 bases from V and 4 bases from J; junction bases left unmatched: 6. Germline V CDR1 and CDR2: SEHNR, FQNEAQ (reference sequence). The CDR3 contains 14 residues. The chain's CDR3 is CASSSDREGYEQYF. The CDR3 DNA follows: TGTGCCAGCAGCTCGGACAGGGAAGGGTACGAGCAGTACTTC.

CDR3 in amino acids: CASSTSGGRTQYF. The CDR3 DNA sequence: TGTGCCAGCAGTACTAGCGGGGGCAGGACCCAGTACTTC. The chain uses TRBV6-5 and TRBJ2-5; the match to TRBD2 covers 11 bases. Trimming cost V 5 bases and J 7 bases; bases outside gene matches: 3. The CDR3 extends over 13 amino acids. Germline V lookup: CDR1 MNHEY, CDR2 SVGAGI.

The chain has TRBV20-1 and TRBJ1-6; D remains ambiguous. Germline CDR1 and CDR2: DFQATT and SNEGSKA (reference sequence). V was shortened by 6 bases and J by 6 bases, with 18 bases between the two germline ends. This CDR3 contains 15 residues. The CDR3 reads CSAPDPLQSNSPLHF. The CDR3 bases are TGCAGTGCCCCGGACCCCTTGCAATCTAATTCACCCCTCCACTTT.

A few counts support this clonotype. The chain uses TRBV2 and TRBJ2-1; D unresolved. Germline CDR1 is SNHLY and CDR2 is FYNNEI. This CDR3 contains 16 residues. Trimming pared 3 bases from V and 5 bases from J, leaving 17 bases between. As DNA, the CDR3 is TGTGCCAGCAGTGACCCCGCACATCCCGCTGACAATGAGCAGTTCTTC. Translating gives CASSDPAHPADNEQFF.

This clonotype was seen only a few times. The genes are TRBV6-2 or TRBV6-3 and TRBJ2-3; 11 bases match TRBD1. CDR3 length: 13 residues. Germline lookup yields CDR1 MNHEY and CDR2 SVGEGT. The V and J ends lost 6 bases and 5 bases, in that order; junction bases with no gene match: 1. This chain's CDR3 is CASRDRGQDTQYF. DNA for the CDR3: TGTGCCAGCAGGGACAGGGGGCAAGATACGCAGTATTTT.

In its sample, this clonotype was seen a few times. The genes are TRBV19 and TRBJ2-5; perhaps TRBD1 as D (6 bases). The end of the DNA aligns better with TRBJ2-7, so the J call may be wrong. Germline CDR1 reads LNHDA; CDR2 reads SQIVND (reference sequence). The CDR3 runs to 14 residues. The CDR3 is CARGEAGTPNEQYF. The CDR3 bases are TGTGCCAGGGGAGAGGCCGGGACACCCAACGAGCAGTACTTC.

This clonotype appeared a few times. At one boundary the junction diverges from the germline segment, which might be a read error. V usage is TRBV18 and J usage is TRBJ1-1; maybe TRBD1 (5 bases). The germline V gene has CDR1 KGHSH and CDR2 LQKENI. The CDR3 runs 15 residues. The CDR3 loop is CASSPEGRLNTEAFF. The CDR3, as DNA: TGTGCCAGCTCACCAGAGGGACGGCTGAACACTGAAGCCTTCTTT. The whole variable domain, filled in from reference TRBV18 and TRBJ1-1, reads NAGVMQNPRHLVRRRGQEARLRCSPMKGHSHVYWYRQLPEEGLKFMVYLQKENIIDESGMPKERFSAEFPKEGPSILRIQQVVRGDSAAYFCASSPEGRLNTEAFFGQGTRLTVV.

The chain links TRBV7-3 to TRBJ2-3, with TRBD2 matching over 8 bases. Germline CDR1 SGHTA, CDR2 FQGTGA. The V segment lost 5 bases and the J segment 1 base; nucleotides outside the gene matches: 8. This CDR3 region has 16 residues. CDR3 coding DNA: TGTGCCAGCAGCCGCCGATCCGGGGGGGGCACAGATACGCAGTATTTT. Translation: CASSRRSGGGTDTQYF.

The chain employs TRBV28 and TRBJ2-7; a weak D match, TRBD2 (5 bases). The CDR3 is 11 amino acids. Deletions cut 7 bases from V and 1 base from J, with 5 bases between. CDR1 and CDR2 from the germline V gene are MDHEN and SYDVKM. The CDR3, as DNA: TGTGCCAGCAAGCGGTCCTACGAGCAGTACTTC. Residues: CASKRSYEQYF.

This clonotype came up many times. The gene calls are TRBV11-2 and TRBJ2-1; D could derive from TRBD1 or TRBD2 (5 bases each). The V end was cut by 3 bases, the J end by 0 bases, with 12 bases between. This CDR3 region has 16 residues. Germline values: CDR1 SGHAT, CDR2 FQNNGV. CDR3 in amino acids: CASSLVRGPSYNEQFF. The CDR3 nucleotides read TGTGCCAGCAGCTTGGTGAGGGGCCCCTCCTACAATGAGCAGTTCTTC.

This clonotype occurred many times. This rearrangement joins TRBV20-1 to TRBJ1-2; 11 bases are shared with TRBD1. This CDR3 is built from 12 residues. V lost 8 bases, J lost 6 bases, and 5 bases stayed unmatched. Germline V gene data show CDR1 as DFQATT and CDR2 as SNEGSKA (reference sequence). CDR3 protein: CSSDRGLNGYTF. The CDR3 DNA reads TGCAGTTCGGACAGGGGGCTTAATGGCTACACCTTC.

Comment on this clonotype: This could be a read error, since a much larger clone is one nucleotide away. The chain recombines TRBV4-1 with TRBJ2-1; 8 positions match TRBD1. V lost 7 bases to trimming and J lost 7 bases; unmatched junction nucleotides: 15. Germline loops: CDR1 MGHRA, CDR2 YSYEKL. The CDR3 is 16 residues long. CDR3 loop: CASNRFTADRANEQFF. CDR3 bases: TGCGCCAGCAACCGCTTTACAGCGGACAGGGCAAATGAGCAGTTCTTC.

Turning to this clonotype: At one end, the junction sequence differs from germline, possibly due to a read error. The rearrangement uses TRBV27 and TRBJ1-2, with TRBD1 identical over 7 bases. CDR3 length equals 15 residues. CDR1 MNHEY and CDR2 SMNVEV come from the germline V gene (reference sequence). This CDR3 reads CANSFDRDTNYGYTF. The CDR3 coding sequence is TGTGCCAACAGTTTTGACAGGGATACAAACTATGGCTACACCTTC.

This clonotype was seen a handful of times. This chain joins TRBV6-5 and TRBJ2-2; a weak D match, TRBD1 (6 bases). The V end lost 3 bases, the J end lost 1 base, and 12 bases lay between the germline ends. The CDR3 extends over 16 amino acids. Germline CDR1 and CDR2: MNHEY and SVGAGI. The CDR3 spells CASSYLGQQNTGELFF. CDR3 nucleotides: TGTGCCAGCAGTTATCTCGGACAGCAGAACACCGGGGAGCTGTTTTTT.

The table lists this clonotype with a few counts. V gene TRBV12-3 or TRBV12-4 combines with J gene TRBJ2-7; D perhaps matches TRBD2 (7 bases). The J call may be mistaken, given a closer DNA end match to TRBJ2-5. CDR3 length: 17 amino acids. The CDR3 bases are TGTGCCAGCAGTTTTACCGGAAGGCGGGGGCGTCGGGAGACCCAGTACTTC. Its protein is CASSFTGRRGRRETQYF.

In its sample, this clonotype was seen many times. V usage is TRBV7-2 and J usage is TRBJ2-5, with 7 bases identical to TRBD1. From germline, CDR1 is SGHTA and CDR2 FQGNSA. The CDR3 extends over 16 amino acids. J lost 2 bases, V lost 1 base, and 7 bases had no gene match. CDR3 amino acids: CASSLEQTGLQETQYF. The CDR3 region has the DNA TGTGCCAGCAGCTTAGAGCAGACAGGGCTTCAAGAGACCCAGTACTTC.

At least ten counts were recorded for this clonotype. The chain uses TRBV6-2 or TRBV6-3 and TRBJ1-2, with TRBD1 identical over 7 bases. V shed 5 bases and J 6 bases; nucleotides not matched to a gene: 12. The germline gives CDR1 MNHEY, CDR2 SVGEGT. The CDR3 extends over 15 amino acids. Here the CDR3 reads CASSLRDRYYNGYTF. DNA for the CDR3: TGTGCCAGCAGTCTCCGGGACAGATATTACAATGGCTACACCTTC.

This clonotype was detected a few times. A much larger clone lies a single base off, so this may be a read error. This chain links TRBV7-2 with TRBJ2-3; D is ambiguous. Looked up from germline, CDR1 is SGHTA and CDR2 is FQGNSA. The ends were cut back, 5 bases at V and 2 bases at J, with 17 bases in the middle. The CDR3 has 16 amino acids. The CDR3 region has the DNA TGTGCCAGCAGCGAAGGTGGTTCGACCCACACAGATACGCAGTATTTT. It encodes CASSEGGSTHTDTQYF. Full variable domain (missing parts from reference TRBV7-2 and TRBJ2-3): GAGVSQSPSNKVTEKGKDVELRCDPISGHTALYWYRQSLGQGLEFLIYFQGNSAPDKSGLPSDRFSAERTGGSVSTLTIQRTQQEDSAVYLCASSEGGSTHTDTQYFGPGTRLTVL.

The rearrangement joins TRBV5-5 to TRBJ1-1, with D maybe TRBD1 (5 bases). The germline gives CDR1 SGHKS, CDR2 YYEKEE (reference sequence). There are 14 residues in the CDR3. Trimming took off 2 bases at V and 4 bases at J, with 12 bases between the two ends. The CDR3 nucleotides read TGTGCCAGCAGCTTACGACAGTCGGGCACTGAAGCTTTCTTT. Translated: CASSLRQSGTEAFF.

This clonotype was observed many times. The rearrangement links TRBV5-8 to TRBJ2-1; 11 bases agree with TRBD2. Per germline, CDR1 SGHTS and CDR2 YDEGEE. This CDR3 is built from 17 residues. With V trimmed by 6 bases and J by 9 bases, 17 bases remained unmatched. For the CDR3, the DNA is TGTGCCAGCATTGGAGCGCTGCTAGCGGGGGGATTGGGTGAGCAGTTCTTC. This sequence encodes CASIGALLAGGLGEQFF.

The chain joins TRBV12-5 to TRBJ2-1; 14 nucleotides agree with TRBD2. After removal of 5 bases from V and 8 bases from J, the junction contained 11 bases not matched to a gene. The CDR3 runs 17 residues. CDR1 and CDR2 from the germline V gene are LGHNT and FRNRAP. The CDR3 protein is CASGRETSGGARDEQFF. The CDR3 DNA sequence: TGTGCTAGTGGTCGTGAGACTAGCGGGGGGGCTCGCGATGAGCAGTTCTTC.